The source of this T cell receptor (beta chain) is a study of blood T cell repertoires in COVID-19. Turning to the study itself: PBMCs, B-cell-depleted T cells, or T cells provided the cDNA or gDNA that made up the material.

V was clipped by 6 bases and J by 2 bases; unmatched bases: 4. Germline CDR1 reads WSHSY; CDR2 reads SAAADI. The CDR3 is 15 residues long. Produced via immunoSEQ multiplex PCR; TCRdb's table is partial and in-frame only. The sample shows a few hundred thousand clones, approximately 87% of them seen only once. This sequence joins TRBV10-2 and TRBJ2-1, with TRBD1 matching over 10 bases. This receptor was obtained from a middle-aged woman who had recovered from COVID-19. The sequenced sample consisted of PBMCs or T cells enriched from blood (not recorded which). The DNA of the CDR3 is TGCGCCAGCAGACTAGGACAGGGGGCCTACAATGAGCAGTTCTTC. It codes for CASRLGQGAYNEQFF.